A selection of T cell receptor beta chains follows, all from one sample in a study of T cell repertoires in cytomegalovirus infection. TCRdb recomputed calls from the reads with MiXCR, one row per CDR3 protein. The data contain 290,000 or so distinct CDR3 sequences, roughly 25% of them singletons. The sequenced sample consisted of PBMCs. Every receptor here comes from a human donor in good health (CMV status not recorded). Some clones in this sample may be carry-over from other donors' samples. CDR3s include the opening cysteine and the closing phenylalanine or tryptophan. Each record gives: J gene, V gene, D gene, clone size, CDR3 protein, CDR3 DNA. A D gene is named only where the DNA matches it firmly. A row's size may be missing; if present it is once, few, many or a size class.

>TRBJ2-5|TRBV6-6|-|-
CASSYDVIGETQYF
TGTGCCAGCAGTTACGACGTCATAGGGGAGACCCAGTACTTC
>TRBJ2-2|TRBV12-3/TRBV12-4|-|-
CASSLNWGNTGELFF
TGTGCCAGCAGTTTGAATTGGGGGAACACCGGGGAGCTGTTTTTT
>TRBJ1-6|TRBV7-9|-|few
CASSLVGLDNSPLHF
TGTGCCAGCAGCTTAGTAGGACTGGATAATTCACCCCTCCACTTT
>TRBJ2-7|TRBV28|TRBD1|-
CASSRRTGTELEQYF
TGTGCCAGCAGTCGGAGGACAGGGACGGAGTTGGAGCAGTACTTC
>TRBJ2-7|TRBV25-1|TRBD2|-
CASSLLAGASYEQYF
TGTGCCAGCAGTCTCCTAGCGGGTGCCTCCTACGAGCAGTACTTC
>TRBJ2-7|TRBV28|-|many
CASSWDRYEQYF
TGTGCCAGCAGTTGGGACCGCTACGAGCAGTACTTC
>TRBJ2-1|TRBV6-2/TRBV6-3|TRBD2|-
CASSRTSGNNEQFF
TGTGCCAGCAGTCGGACTAGCGGAAACAATGAGCAGTTCTTC
>TRBJ1-1|TRBV6-5|-|many
CASRARILGMNTEAFF
TGTGCCAGCAGGGCAAGGATCCTGGGTATGAACACTGAAGCTTTCTTT
>TRBJ2-3|TRBV20-1|-|-
CSARGYLKGDTQYF
TGCAGTGCTAGAGGCTACCTGAAAGGGGATACGCAGTATTTT
>TRBJ2-7|TRBV28|TRBD1|few
CASKNAGQVYEQYF
TGTGCCAGCAAGAATGCGGGACAGGTTTACGAGCAGTACTTC
>TRBJ1-1|TRBV12-3/TRBV12-4|-|many
CASGQNTEAFF
TGTGCCAGCGGACAGAACACTGAAGCTTTCTTT
>TRBJ2-3|TRBV27|TRBD2|-
CASRTSGGGGGDTQYF
TGTGCCAGCAGGACTAGCGGGGGGGGGGGGGGAGATACGCAGTATTTT
>TRBJ2-7|TRBV6-2/TRBV6-3|-|few
CASTPVRASSYEQYF
TGTGCCAGCACCCCTGTGAGGGCCAGCTCCTACGAGCAGTACTTC
>TRBJ1-6|TRBV6-5|-|few
CASSNKPSPLHF
TGTGCCAGCAGTAATAAGCCCTCACCCCTCCACTTT
>TRBJ2-3|TRBV2|TRBD2|-
CASNDGTMGRDTQYF
TGTGCCAGCAACGACGGGACTATGGGGCGGGATACGCAGTATTTT
>TRBJ1-4|TRBV12-3/TRBV12-4|TRBD1|-
CASSLRDRGGEKLFF
TGTGCCAGCAGTTTAAGGGACAGGGGAGGTGAAAAACTGTTTTTT
>TRBJ1-1|TRBV4-1|TRBD1|-
CASSRITGAKEAFF
TGCGCCAGCAGCCGAATAACAGGGGCCAAGGAAGCTTTCTTT
>TRBJ1-2|TRBV24-1|-|few
CATSDLGYGYTF
TGTGCCACCAGTGATTTGGGGTATGGCTACACCTTC
>TRBJ2-2|TRBV6-2/TRBV6-3|-|-
CASSPQRSNTGELFF
TGTGCCAGCAGCCCCCAAAGGTCGAACACCGGGGAGCTGTTTTTT
>TRBJ2-5|TRBV5-1|TRBD1|-
CASSLGQDGTQYF
TGCGCCAGCAGTCTGGGACAGGACGGGACCCAGTACTTC
>TRBJ2-5|TRBV28|TRBD2|-
CASRLTTGTSGGSAQYF
TGTGCCAGCAGACTTACAACCGGGACTAGCGGGGGTTCAGCCCAGTACTTC
>TRBJ2-7|TRBV7-2|TRBD2|-
CASSPTSGFYEQYF
TGTGCCAGCAGCCCGACTAGCGGGTTCTACGAGCAGTACTTC